The clone carrying this T cell receptor beta chain came up a few times. Its antigen is unknown. This sample is drawn from a study of regulatory T cells in long-lasting Graves disease. In the study overall: Freshly diagnosed Graves' patients had used antithyroid drugs for under 3 months.

According to the study, TCR beta libraries were built with iRepertoire HTBI primers and CDR3-region Arm-PCR. TCRdb independently ran MiXCR on the multiplex PCR reads; one entry per CDR3 protein. The repertoire consists of 410,000 or so distinct CDR3 sequences, with under 15% occurring once and the leading ten covering roughly a sixth. General study findings and limits: There was favoring of TRBV28, TRBJ1-2 and TRBJ2-5 in persistent disease. Small numbers of samples may have cut accuracy.

Time point described: newly diagnosed GD, antithyroid drugs for less than 3 months. Following extraction of RNA from PBMCs, that RNA was used to make the TCR library. Germline V gives CDR1 MNHEY, CDR2 SMNVEV (reference sequence). This CDR3 comprises 14 residues. V dropped 6 bases and J dropped 6 bases, with 17 bases sitting between them. These data are also associated with another study on T cells in Graves' hyperthyroidism and ophthalmopathy.

The rearrangement links TRBV27 to TRBJ2-5; D not resolved. Sequencing was performed on peripheral blood mononuclear cells (PBMCs), taken at new diagnosis, from a patient treated with antithyroid drugs. This TCR was recovered from a woman in her 30s with Graves disease. Written as DNA, the CDR3 is TGTGCCAGCAGCCCCCCATCAAGGGAAAAGACCCAGTACTTC. Protein sequence: CASSPPSREKTQYF.